The 24 T cell receptor beta chains below come from one sample, sequenced in a study of blood T cells in healthy people across ages. The use of a sample-barcoded 5' primer and a J-beta primer mix characterized a second PCR of roughly 6 to 11 cycles. Via MiXCR, TCRdb re-called the 5' RACE reads, giving one row per CDR3 protein. This sample has 1.5 million to 2 million distinct CDR3 sequences, with about two fifths found just once. The sample taken for sequencing was blood. All receptors derive from a human donor in good health.

The CDR3 spells CASSKPGLAYEQFF. The CDR3 nucleotides read TGTGCCAGCAGCAAACCGGGACTAGCGTACGAGCAGTTCTTC. The rearrangement links TRBV7-2 to TRBJ2-1; 10 nucleotides line up with TRBD2. The CDR3 sequence is 14 residues long. Germline-derived CDR1 and CDR2 are SGHTA and FQGNSA. V dropped 5 bases and J dropped 10; count of bases not matched to a gene: 8.

This clonotype came up a few times. The chain is built from TRBV20-1 and TRBJ2-6; a possible D gene is TRBD2 (7 bases). Trimming pared 5 bases from V and 4 bases from J, leaving 15 bases between. The CDR3 is made up of 15 amino acids. CDR1 and CDR2 (germline): DFQATT, SNEGSKA (reference sequence). CDR3 DNA sequence: TGCAGTGCTGGGAGGGGGTCTTCCGGGGCCAACGTCCTGACTTTC. Protein sequence: CSAGRGSSGANVLTF.

The J gene is TRBJ2-5, the V gene TRBV7-9; perhaps TRBD2 as D (5 bases). The assigned J gene may be wrong: the sequence end matches TRBJ2-7 better. CDR1 is SEHNR, CDR2 FQNEAQ, per germline (reference sequence). The length of the CDR3 is 14 residues. The CDR3 protein is CASSDGIYDYEQYF. The DNA for the CDR3 is TGTGCCAGCAGCGACGGGATATACGATTACGAGCAGTACTTC.

In its sample, this clonotype was seen once. The gene calls are TRBV28 and TRBJ2-4; 10 bases match TRBD1. Gene TRBJ2-7 matches the end of the DNA better, so the J call may be wrong. The CDR3 totals 15 residues. The germline CDR1 and CDR2 sequences are MDHEN and SYDVKM. The CDR3 coding sequence is TGTGCCAGCAGTCCTCCGGGACAGGGGAGGGACGAGCAGTACTTC. It codes for CASSPPGQGRDEQYF.

The sample holds a few counts of this clonotype. The chain uses TRBV29-1 and TRBJ2-5; 7 bases are shared with TRBD2. CDR1 is SQVTM and CDR2 is ANQGSEA in the germline V gene. After removal of 6 bases from V and 3 bases from J, the junction contained 7 bases not matched to a gene. CDR3 size: 13 residues. The CDR3: CSVSPGGKETQYF. CDR3 nucleotide sequence: TGCAGCGTCTCCCCCGGGGGGAAAGAGACCCAGTACTTC.

The chain is built from TRBV7-2 and TRBJ1-5, with 8 nucleotides matching TRBD1. Trimming cost V 5 bases and J 7 bases; bases outside gene matches: 10. CDR1 is SGHTA, CDR2 FQGNSA, per germline. The CDR3 length is 15 residues. The CDR3 nucleotides are TGTGCCAGCAGCCCCACCGACAGGGGACGACAGCCCCAGCATTTT. Translating it yields CASSPTDRGRQPQHF.

The table lists this clonotype with many counts. The chain uses TRBV29-1 and TRBJ2-7; D not resolved. CDR3 length equals 12 residues. CDR1 SQVTM and CDR2 ANQGSEA come from the germline V gene. With 6 bases removed from V and 5 bases from J, the gap between germline ends came to 14 bases. The CDR3 loop reads CSVDPGTDEQYF. CDR3 DNA: TGCAGCGTGGACCCTGGTACCGACGAGCAGTACTTC.

On this clonotype itself: Sequence at one end of the junction differs from germline and may be a read error. The genes are TRBV7-2 and TRBJ1-6; D remains ambiguous. The CDR3 is made up of 13 amino acids. Germline V CDR1 and CDR2: SGHTA, FQGNSA. CDR3 sequence: CASSFMGNSLLHF. DNA of the CDR3: TGTGCCAGCAGCTTTATGGGGAATTCACTCCTCCACTTT.

The J gene is TRBJ1-2, the V gene TRBV29-1; TRBD1 matches 7 bases. This CDR3 spans 11 amino acids. V was clipped by 6 bases and J by 3 bases; unmatched bases: 1. The germline gives CDR1 SQVTM, CDR2 ANQGSEA. The DNA of the CDR3 is TGCAGCGTCGACAGGGACTATGGCTACACCTTC. It codes for CSVDRDYGYTF.

The V and J genes are TRBV4-1 and TRBJ1-1; the D gene is possibly TRBD1 (6 bases). V dropped 5 bases and J dropped 4 bases, with 11 bases sitting between them. The CDR3 runs 13 residues. The germline CDR1 and CDR2 sequences are MGHRA and YSYEKL. The CDR3 DNA reads as TGCGCCAGCAGCAGGACAGTCGCCACTGAAGCTTTCTTT. Encoded protein: CASSRTVATEAFF.

The genes are TRBV10-3 and TRBJ2-7, with no clear D. Germline values: CDR1 ENHRY, CDR2 SYGVKD. V was cut by 10 bases and J by 3 bases, with 10 bases left in between. CDR3 length: 11 residues. In DNA form, the CDR3 reads TGTGCCACGCGGTCTATCTACGAGCAGTACTTC. This gives the protein CATRSIYEQYF.

Only a few counts were recorded for this clonotype. The chain has TRBV29-1 and TRBJ2-7; possible D gene TRBD2, 6 bases. Between the trimmed V and J ends, which lost 1 base and 2 bases, there was a span of 9 bases. This CDR3 has 13 amino acids. Germline CDR1 and CDR2: SQVTM and ANQGSEA. The CDR3 sequence: CSVEGWGAYEQYF. CDR3 DNA sequence: TGCAGCGTTGAAGGTTGGGGGGCCTACGAGCAGTACTTC.

The rearrangement joins TRBV7-9 to TRBJ2-1, with a possible D match to TRBD1 (5 bases). The CDR3 extends over 19 amino acids. Per germline, CDR1 SEHNR and CDR2 FQNEAQ (reference sequence). The germline V and J ends were trimmed by 1 base and 0 bases, with 19 bases remaining between them. The CDR3 sequence: CASSLGQGALMGSYNEQFF. The CDR3 coding sequence is TGTGCCAGCAGCTTAGGGCAGGGCGCTCTTATGGGCTCCTACAATGAGCAGTTCTTC.

V is TRBV12-3 or TRBV12-4 and J is TRBJ2-1; TRBD2 aligns across 7 bases. There are 17 residues in the CDR3. V was pared by 5 bases and J by 0 bases, with 10 bases of the junction left unmatched. This CDR3 reads CASSPPAGVDSYNEQFF. The CDR3 DNA is TGTGCCAGCAGTCCCCCGGCGGGGGTTGACTCCTACAATGAGCAGTTCTTC.

The sample holds a few counts of this clonotype. V usage is TRBV5-6 and J usage is TRBJ2-1; TRBD1 agrees at 9 bases. CDR3 length: 16 amino acids. The germline CDR1 and CDR2 sequences are SGHDT and YYEEEE. The V segment lost 2 bases and the J segment 7 bases; nucleotides outside the gene matches: 10. CDR3 sequence (DNA): TGTGCCAGCAGCTTACCGGGACAGGGTATATTGAATGAGCAGTTCTTC. Amino acids: CASSLPGQGILNEQFF.

This clonotype was seen repeatedly, ten times or more. The V gene is TRBV6-5, the J gene TRBJ2-1; no reliable D call. There are 14 residues in the CDR3. Looked up from germline, CDR1 is MNHEY and CDR2 is SVGAGI. Trimming pared 0 bases from V and 7 bases from J, leaving 10 bases between. The CDR3 reads CASSYSSAQNEQFF. The CDR3 DNA reads as TGTGCCAGCAGTTACTCGAGTGCACAGAATGAGCAGTTCTTC.

This clonotype has a handful of counts. The chain uses TRBV12-3 or TRBV12-4 and TRBJ2-5, with TRBD2 identical over 15 bases. V shed 6 bases, J shed 2 bases, and the junction held 7 bases outside the gene matches. The CDR3 spans 17 residues. CDR3 DNA: TGTGCCAGCAGCCCGGGACTAGCGGGGGGCCAACAAGAGACCCAGTACTTC. Its translation: CASSPGLAGGQQETQYF.

This sequence joins TRBV29-1 and TRBJ2-2; no clear D gene. Germline CDR1 is SQVTM and CDR2 is ANQGSEA. The V end lost 8 bases, the J end lost 5 bases, and 18 bases lay between the germline ends. The CDR3 extends over 14 amino acids. Here the CDR3 reads CSSQLGGATGELFF. The DNA for the CDR3 is TGCAGCTCACAGTTAGGCGGAGCGACCGGGGAGCTGTTTTTT.

The V call is TRBV4-1, the J call TRBJ2-7, with 10 bases matching TRBD1. Losses at the gene ends were 4 bases for V and 7 bases for J; bases not matched to a gene: 7. Germline lookup yields CDR1 MGHRA and CDR2 YSYEKL. The CDR3 totals 14 residues. This CDR3 is CASSPRQGAKEQYF. The DNA for the CDR3 is TGCGCCAGCAGCCCCCGACAGGGGGCGAAAGAGCAGTACTTC.

This clonotype was seen only a few times. V gene TRBV4-3 combines with J gene TRBJ2-2; 8 bases align to TRBD2. Germline trimming cut 2 bases from V and 5 bases from J; bases unmatched to any gene: 7. The CDR3 totals 16 residues. Germline V lookup: CDR1 LGHNA, CDR2 YSLEER. The CDR3 loop reads CASSQSPGGATGELFF. For the CDR3, the DNA is TGCGCCAGCAGCCAATCTCCCGGGGGGGCTACCGGGGAGCTGTTTTTT.

This clonotype showed up just a few times. V and J are TRBV20-1 and TRBJ2-3; 11 bases line up with TRBD1. Trimming at V came to 6 bases and at J to 4 bases, leaving 9 bases not matched to a gene. Looked up from germline, CDR1 is DFQATT and CDR2 is SNEGSKA (reference sequence). The CDR3 extends over 15 amino acids. The CDR3: CSATNPGQGADTQYF. CDR3 DNA: TGCAGTGCGACAAACCCGGGACAGGGGGCAGATACGCAGTATTTT.

V is TRBV3-1 and J is TRBJ2-5; no definite D call. The V end lost 0 bases, the J end lost 5 bases, and 13 bases lay between the germline ends. The CDR3 contains 15 residues. CDR1 and CDR2 from the germline V gene are LGHDT and YNNKEL (reference sequence). The CDR3: CASSQDRKSRETQYF. CDR3 DNA: TGTGCCAGCAGCCAAGATAGGAAGTCGAGGGAGACCCAGTACTTC.

The J gene is TRBJ2-1, the V gene TRBV28, with 8 bases aligning to TRBD2. This CDR3 has 16 residues. The germline V gene encodes CDR1 MDHEN and CDR2 SYDVKM. Trimming at V came to 1 base and at J to 4 bases, leaving 6 bases not matched to a gene. The CDR3 DNA follows: TGTGCCAGCAGTTTATTGCGGCGGGGGGTTTACAATGAGCAGTTCTTC. Protein product: CASSLLRRGVYNEQFF. Together with reference TRBV28 and TRBJ2-1, the CDR3 gives the full variable domain: DVKVTQSSRYLVKRTGEKVFLECVQDMDHENMFWYRQDPGLGLRLIYFSYDVKMKEKGDIPEGYSVSREKKERFSLILESASTNQTSMYLCASSLLRRGVYNEQFFGPGTRLTVL.

V and J are TRBV6-5 and TRBJ2-7; no clear D. Germline CDR1 reads MNHEY; CDR2 reads SVGAGI. The CDR3 contains 13 residues. The V end lost 5 bases, the J end lost 5 bases, and 13 bases lay between the germline ends. CDR3 coding DNA: TGTGCCAGCAGTCCAAGTGTAGTCCACGAGCAGTACTTC. Residues: CASSPSVVHEQYF.